The 16 T cell receptor beta chains given below trace back to one sample, sequenced in a study of cytomegalovirus exposure and HLA in healthy donors. Repertoires were generated with immunoSEQ multiplex PCR, while TCRdb's copy carries only in-frame clones and drops some. Among 240,000 or so clones listed, approximately 86% were seen once. The sequencing input was PBMCs. These receptors originate from a woman aged 30 to 39 in good health and CMV-seropositive.

The CDR3 bases are TGCAGCGTTGACACGACTAGCGGTGGGGGAGATACGCAGTATTTT. Protein sequence: CSVDTTSGGGDTQYF. V usage is TRBV29-1 and J usage is TRBJ2-3; 9 positions agree with TRBD2. CDR3 length: 15 residues. Germline-derived CDR1 and CDR2 are SQVTM and ANQGSEA. Losses at the gene ends were 3 bases for V and 5 bases for J; bases not matched to a gene: 9.

The J gene is TRBJ1-2, the V gene TRBV5-6, with D unclear. There are 14 residues in the CDR3. Germline CDR1 and CDR2: SGHDT and YYEEEE. Trimming cost V 0 bases and J 4 bases, with 10 bases left between them. The CDR3 nucleotides read TGTGCCAGCAGCTTGGCTGAGGAGGGCTATGGCTACACCTTC. The encoded protein is CASSLAEEGYGYTF.

This clone came up once. The V call is TRBV13, the J call TRBJ2-7, with D uncertain. Trimming removed 0 bases from V and 0 bases from J, with 6 bases in between. The CDR3 consists of 14 residues. Germline V lookup: CDR1 PRHDT, CDR2 FYEKMQ (reference sequence). The CDR3 bases are TGTGCCAGCAGCTTAGGACAGCCCTCCTACGAGCAGTACTTC. Amino acids: CASSLGQPSYEQYF.

This rearrangement joins TRBV5-1 to TRBJ1-1; possible D gene TRBD1, 5 bases. This CDR3 region has 13 residues. The germline V and J ends were trimmed by 5 bases and 1 base, with 9 bases remaining between them. Looked up from germline, CDR1 is SGHRS and CDR2 is YFSETQ. CDR3 DNA: TGCGCCAGCAGACCTACAGGGAACACTGAAGCTTTCTTT. Translation gives CASRPTGNTEAFF.

The chain is built from TRBV19 and TRBJ1-1; D ambiguous. V shed 5 bases and J shed 0 bases, with 10 bases lying between them. Looked up from germline, CDR1 is LNHDA and CDR2 is SQIVND (reference sequence). CDR3 size: 14 residues. The CDR3 reads CASSVPRVNTEAFF. DNA of the CDR3: TGTGCCAGTAGTGTCCCACGGGTGAACACTGAAGCTTTCTTT.

This chain joins TRBV5-1 and TRBJ2-6; 7 bases align to TRBD1. J was trimmed by 0 bases and V by 5 bases; bases with no gene match: 8. Germline V gene data show CDR1 as SGHRS and CDR2 as YFSETQ. The CDR3 covers 17 residues. DNA of the CDR3: TGCGCCAGCAGGGACAGGAGGTCACTCTCTGGGGCCAACGTCCTGACTTTC. It specifies CASRDRRSLSGANVLTF.

The chain is built from TRBV4-1 and TRBJ2-5; TRBD2 matches at 8 bases. V shed 0 bases and J 5 bases; nucleotides not matched to a gene: 5. CDR1 MGHRA and CDR2 YSYEKL come from the germline V gene. The CDR3 spans 15 residues. CDR3 in DNA: TGCGCCAGCAGCCAAGATCCGACTAGCGAGGAGACCCAGTACTTC. Its protein product is CASSQDPTSEETQYF.

The CDR3 coding sequence is TGTGCCAGTAGGGCGGGAGGTTGGGAAGCTTTCTTT. As protein: CASRAGGWEAFF. This sequence joins TRBV19 and TRBJ1-1; D not certain. Germline CDR1 is LNHDA and CDR2 is SQIVND (reference sequence). V was pared by 6 bases and J by 8 bases, with 13 bases between. This CDR3 spans 12 amino acids.

The chain couples TRBV6-1 to TRBJ1-4; D is perhaps TRBD1 (6 bases). There are 12 residues in the CDR3. V lost 6 bases, J lost 12 bases, and 14 bases lay in between. Germline values: CDR1 MNHNS, CDR2 SASEGT. The chain's CDR3 is CASRKDSGELFF. DNA for the CDR3: TGTGCCAGCAGGAAGGACAGCGGAGAACTGTTTTTT.

The genes are TRBV11-2 and TRBJ2-7; tentatively, D is TRBD1 (5 bases). The CDR3 extends over 13 amino acids. Trimming removed 1 base from V and 6 bases from J, with 10 bases in between. Looked up from germline, CDR1 is SGHAT and CDR2 is FQNNGV. CDR3 residues: CASSLVVRVEQYF. The CDR3 nucleotides are TGTGCCAGCAGCTTAGTGGTCAGGGTCGAGCAGTACTTC.

The V call is TRBV10-3, the J call TRBJ1-2; D ambiguous. CDR3 length: 17 residues. The germline V gene has CDR1 ENHRY and CDR2 SYGVKD. V lost 2 bases, J lost 3 bases, and 19 bases lay in between. The CDR3 here is CAISEGRSADGDYGYTF. The CDR3 DNA follows: TGTGCCATCAGTGAGGGTCGCTCAGCGGACGGAGACTATGGCTACACCTTC.

The V and J genes are TRBV30 and TRBJ2-3; weak D call: TRBD1 (6 bases). Germline loops: CDR1 GTSNPN, CDR2 SVGIG (reference sequence). This CDR3 is built from 11 residues. The ends were cut back, 8 bases at V and 9 bases at J, with 15 bases in the middle. CDR3 sequence: CALANRETQYF. CDR3 in DNA: TGTGCCCTCGCGAACAGGGAGACGCAGTATTTT.

V and J are TRBV11-2 and TRBJ2-7; D remains ambiguous. The V end was cut by 3 bases, the J end by 0 bases, with 6 bases between. Germline values: CDR1 SGHAT, CDR2 FQNNGV. The CDR3 totals 13 residues. The CDR3 is CASSFFSSYEQYF. The CDR3 bases are TGTGCCAGCAGCTTCTTTAGCTCCTACGAGCAGTACTTC.

The rearrangement uses TRBV19 and TRBJ2-7; 7 positions agree with TRBD1. The V gene end was trimmed by 5 bases and the J gene end by 0 bases; junction bases not matched to a gene: 13. CDR1 and CDR2 (germline): LNHDA, SQIVND (reference sequence). CDR3 length: 17 amino acids. CDR3 residues: CASSYAERQGYSYEQYF. CDR3 nucleotides: TGTGCCAGTAGTTACGCCGAGAGACAGGGTTACTCCTACGAGCAGTACTTC. Looking up the rest from reference TRBV19 and TRBJ2-7 gives the full variable domain: DGGITQSPKYLFRKEGQNVTLSCEQNLNHDAMYWYRQDPGQGLRLIYYSQIVNDFQKGDIAEGYSVSREKKESFPLTVTSAQKNPTAFYLCASSYAERQGYSYEQYFGPGTRLTVT.

In this sample, this clone turned up a few times. The chain has TRBV27 and TRBJ2-7; possible D gene TRBD2, 6 bases. The CDR3 runs to 13 residues. Trimming pared 8 bases from V and 8 bases from J, leaving 19 bases between. The germline V gene has CDR1 MNHEY and CDR2 SMNVEV (reference sequence). CDR3 loop: CASGPGLSTQQYF. Here the CDR3 DNA reads TGTGCCAGCGGACCGGGACTTTCGACTCAGCAGTACTTC.

The rearrangement joins TRBV7-7 to TRBJ2-2, with 9 bases lining up with TRBD2. This CDR3 is built from 16 residues. With V trimmed by 3 bases and J by 3 bases, 5 bases remained unmatched. Germline V lookup: CDR1 SSHAT, CDR2 FNYEAQ (reference sequence). CDR3 bases: TGTGCCAGCAGCTTGGGTAGCGGGAGACACACCGGGGAGCTGTTTTTT. Amino acid sequence: CASSLGSGRHTGELFF.